One and the same sample provided the 22 T cell receptor beta chains below, sequenced in a study of vaccination and CD4 T cells after COVID-19. Cultured CD4+ T cell DNA was sequenced using the Oncomine TCR Beta short-read assay. TCRdb reprocessed the PCR reads with MiXCR, giving one entry per CDR3 protein. The sample comprises some 16,000 distinct CDR3 sequences, 54% of which are singletons, and about 30% rests with the top ten. Their recognized antigens are unknown. Stated treatment: 10-day PBMC culture with coronavirus spike peptide pools or control peptides (ViraFEST assay). Source: cultured CD4+ T cells from blood, taken after SARS-CoV-2 vaccination. These receptor sequences come from a human donor with COVID-19.

The chain has TRBV7-9 and TRBJ2-5; D uncertain. Germline V gene data show CDR1 as SEHNR and CDR2 as FQNEAQ (reference sequence). The CDR3 contains 13 residues. Trimming took off 5 bases at V and 5 bases at J, with 12 bases between the two ends. CDR3 region: CASSNTLGETQYF. In DNA, the CDR3 is TGTGCCAGCAGCAACACCCTCGGGGAGACCCAGTACTTC. Supplemented by reference TRBV7-9 and TRBJ2-5, the full variable domain reads DTGVSQNPRHKITKRGQNVTFRCDPISEHNRLYWYRQTLGQGPEFLTYFQNEAQLEKSRLLSDRFSAERPKGSFSTLEIQRTEQGDSAMYLCASSNTLGETQYFGPGTRLLVL.

This clonotype was counted a few times. The J gene is TRBJ2-2, the V gene TRBV6-2 or TRBV6-3; TRBD2 aligns across 9 bases. This CDR3 spans 16 amino acids. The J segment lost 6 bases and the V segment lost 6 bases, leaving 11 bases of the junction unmatched. Germline V gene data show CDR1 as MNHEY and CDR2 as SVGEGT. The CDR3 DNA follows: TGTGCCAGCAGACGCCCAGAGGCGGGGGGGGCCGGGGAGCTGTTTTTT. This encodes CASRRPEAGGAGELFF.

The V gene is TRBV20-1, the J gene TRBJ2-2; D perhaps matches TRBD1 (6 bases). Trimming stripped 1 base from V and 5 bases from J, with 14 bases between. Germline V CDR1 and CDR2: DFQATT, SNEGSKA (reference sequence). The CDR3 spans 15 residues. CDR3 sequence reads: CSARGQGKGTGELFF. The CDR3 nucleotides are TGCAGTGCTAGAGGGCAGGGGAAGGGGACCGGGGAGCTGTTTTTT.

The rearrangement joins TRBV6-1 to TRBJ1-3; 9 nucleotides line up with TRBD1. Germline trimming cut 4 bases from V and 2 bases from J; bases unmatched to any gene: 3. The germline gives CDR1 MNHNS, CDR2 SASEGT. This CDR3 spans 15 amino acids. In DNA, the CDR3 is TGTGCCAGCAGTGTCGGGACAGGGACTGGAAACACCATATATTTT. Its translation: CASSVGTGTGNTIYF.

V and J are TRBV24-1 and TRBJ2-2; tentative D call: TRBD2 (7 bases). Germline V lookup: CDR1 KGHDR, CDR2 SFDVKD. V gave up 4 bases and J gave up 3 bases, with 14 bases separating them. The CDR3 length is 16 residues. CDR3 sequence (DNA): TGTGCCACCAGTGAAACCGGGGGGCCACACACCGGGGAGCTGTTTTTT. Residues: CATSETGGPHTGELFF.

This chain links TRBV7-2 with TRBJ2-5, with D possibly TRBD1 on 6 matching bases. CDR3 size: 15 residues. Germline CDR1 reads SGHTA; CDR2 reads FQGNSA. V was shortened by 1 base and J by 5 bases, with 14 bases between the two germline ends. CDR3 residues: CASSLDFGQHETQYF. The CDR3 DNA reads as TGTGCCAGCAGCTTAGACTTTGGACAGCACGAGACCCAGTACTTC.

This sequence joins TRBV10-1 and TRBJ1-1, with D maybe TRBD1 (5 bases). This CDR3 has 14 residues. Trimming stripped 4 bases from V and 1 base from J, with 10 bases between. Germline lookup yields CDR1 WNHNN and CDR2 SYGVQD (reference sequence). CDR3 in DNA: TGCGCCAGCAGTGGCGGCAGGGCGAACACTGAAGCTTTCTTT. Translating gives CASSGGRANTEAFF.

The chain carries TRBV7-8 and TRBJ1-6, with D possibly TRBD1 on 5 matching bases. V was cut by 4 bases and J by 14 bases, with 15 bases left in between. Germline CDR1 SGHVS, CDR2 FQNEAQ. The CDR3 is 13 amino acids. The DNA for the CDR3 is TGTGCCAGCAGCTCGACGGGGGTGATAGCCCTCCACTTT. Translating it yields CASSSTGVIALHF.

The CDR3 nucleotides are TGTGCCAGCAGTCCGAGGACTGCTAGCTCTGGGGCCAACGTCCTGACTTTC. Protein: CASSPRTASSGANVLTF. The chain employs TRBV6-1 and TRBJ2-6; a weak D match, TRBD2 (5 bases). The V end was cut by 5 bases, the J end by 0 bases, with 14 bases between. This CDR3 region has 17 residues. The germline CDR1 and CDR2 sequences are MNHNS and SASEGT.

The chain links TRBV2 to TRBJ1-1; TRBD1 matches at 7 bases. The CDR3 is made up of 14 amino acids. With 2 bases clipped from V and 4 bases from J, the junction kept 4 bases outside the gene matches. CDR1 is SNHLY and CDR2 is FYNNEI in the germline V gene. DNA of the CDR3: TGTGCCAGCAGTGAATCAGGGGGGTCCACTGAAGCTTTCTTT. Encoded protein: CASSESGGSTEAFF.

CDR3 sequence reads: CASSQGTKSGNTIYF. The CDR3 bases are TGCGCCAGCAGCCAGGGGACGAAATCTGGAAACACCATATATTTT. The chain employs TRBV5-1 and TRBJ1-3; TRBD1 is a possible D gene (6 bases). The CDR3 sequence is 15 residues long. V was pared by 4 bases and J by 1 base, with 12 bases between. Per the germline V gene, CDR1 is SGHRS and CDR2 is YFSETQ. Supplemented by reference TRBV5-1 and TRBJ1-3, the full variable domain reads KAGVTQTPRYLIKTRGQQVTLSCSPISGHRSVSWYQQTPGQGLQFLFEYFSETQRNKGNFPGRFSGRQFSNSRSEMNVSTLELGDSALYLCASSQGTKSGNTIYFGEGSWLTVV.

This rearrangement joins TRBV6-1 to TRBJ1-5; TRBD1 matches at 7 bases. Germline loops: CDR1 MNHNS, CDR2 SASEGT. The CDR3 length is 13 residues. Trimming at V came to 7 bases and at J to 4 bases, leaving 4 bases not matched to a gene. In DNA, the CDR3 is TGTGCCAGCAATGGACAGGCTAATCAGCCCCAGCATTTT. Protein product: CASNGQANQPQHF.

The chain has TRBV19 and TRBJ2-3; 14 bases match TRBD2. Trimming at V came to 5 bases and at J to 2 bases, leaving 6 bases not matched to a gene. In germline, CDR1 is LNHDA, CDR2 SQIVND (reference sequence). This CDR3 has 17 residues. The CDR3 DNA reads TGTGCCAGTAGTCCGAGACTAGCGGGGGGGCCCACAGATACGCAGTATTTT. It codes for CASSPRLAGGPTDTQYF.

The chain uses TRBV11-3 and TRBJ1-1, with D maybe TRBD1 (5 bases). Germline assignment: CDR1 SGHNT and CDR2 YENEEA. The CDR3 is made up of 16 amino acids. V was pared by 5 bases and J by 1 base, with 17 bases between. The CDR3 here is CASSPLRQGWNTEAFF. The CDR3 nucleotides are TGTGCCAGCAGCCCCCTTAGGCAGGGATGGAACACTGAAGCTTTCTTT.

This clonotype was seen more than once but under ten times. The chain is built from TRBV27 and TRBJ1-6, with D possibly being TRBD1 (6 bases). Germline assignment: CDR1 MNHEY and CDR2 SMNVEV (reference sequence). CDR3 length equals 16 residues. The germline V and J ends were trimmed by 5 bases and 4 bases, with 15 bases remaining between them. DNA of the CDR3: TGTGCCAGCAGTCCCTTTACAAGGGGGTATAATTCACCCCTCCACTTT. It translates to CASSPFTRGYNSPLHF.

This chain joins TRBV19 and TRBJ1-2; D may be TRBD1 (6 bases). This CDR3 has 12 residues. CDR1 and CDR2 (germline): LNHDA, SQIVND (reference sequence). Trimming shortened V by 6 bases and J by 11 bases, and 16 bases separated the two germline ends. The CDR3 DNA reads TGTGCCAGTAGGATTACAGGGTTGGGATACACCTTC. Translation gives CASRITGLGYTF.

The CDR3 loop reads CASSLAHSPNSPLHF. The CDR3 region has the DNA TGTGCCAGCAGCTTAGCCCACAGCCCCAATTCACCCCTCCACTTT. The chain joins TRBV7-6 to TRBJ1-6, with no clear D. The V end was cut by 0 bases, the J end by 7 bases, with 10 bases between. The CDR3 has 15 residues. Germline V lookup: CDR1 SGHVS, CDR2 FNYEAQ.

The chain joins TRBV10-2 to TRBJ1-2, with 7 nucleotides matching TRBD1. CDR3 length: 14 residues. CDR1 WSHSY and CDR2 SAAADI come from the germline V gene. V dropped 2 bases and J dropped 12; count of bases not matched to a gene: 12. CDR3 bases: TGCGCCAGCAGTGAGACCGGGACAGCAATTTTGAACACCTTC. Protein product: CASSETGTAILNTF.

J is TRBJ1-1 and V is TRBV27; D unclear. The CDR3 runs to 14 residues. Germline values: CDR1 MNHEY, CDR2 SMNVEV (reference sequence). V was clipped by 8 bases and J by 0 bases, with 13 bases between them. This CDR3 reads CASQPHSLNTEAFF. In DNA, the CDR3 is TGTGCCAGCCAGCCGCATTCTTTGAACACTGAAGCTTTCTTT.

The chain uses TRBV11-1 and TRBJ2-3; D may be TRBD1 (5 bases). CDR3 length: 16 residues. V was trimmed by 4 bases and J by 4 bases, leaving 18 bases between them. Germline lookup yields CDR1 SGHAT and CDR2 FQDESV (reference sequence). The CDR3 nucleotides read TGTGCCAGCAGCTCCCTAAATACAGGAATGGCAGATACGCAGTATTTT. This codes for CASSSLNTGMADTQYF.

This chain links TRBV2 with TRBJ2-5, with 9 bases aligning to TRBD1. This CDR3 region has 15 residues. After removal of 6 bases from V and 2 bases from J, the junction contained 7 bases not matched to a gene. Germline CDR1 reads SNHLY; CDR2 reads FYNNEI. CDR3 sequence: CASRRTGALQETQYF. The CDR3 bases are TGTGCCAGCAGGAGGACAGGGGCCCTACAAGAGACCCAGTACTTC.

This clonotype was seen only a few times. The rearrangement joins TRBV10-3 to TRBJ2-5; 9 bases fit TRBD2. The CDR3 has 15 residues. The V and J ends lost 3 bases and 1 base, in that order; junction bases with no gene match: 3. Germline loops: CDR1 ENHRY, CDR2 SYGVKD. CDR3 DNA: TGTGCCATCAGTGACCCTAGCGGGGCCCAAGAGACCCAGTACTTC. This translates into CAISDPSGAQETQYF.